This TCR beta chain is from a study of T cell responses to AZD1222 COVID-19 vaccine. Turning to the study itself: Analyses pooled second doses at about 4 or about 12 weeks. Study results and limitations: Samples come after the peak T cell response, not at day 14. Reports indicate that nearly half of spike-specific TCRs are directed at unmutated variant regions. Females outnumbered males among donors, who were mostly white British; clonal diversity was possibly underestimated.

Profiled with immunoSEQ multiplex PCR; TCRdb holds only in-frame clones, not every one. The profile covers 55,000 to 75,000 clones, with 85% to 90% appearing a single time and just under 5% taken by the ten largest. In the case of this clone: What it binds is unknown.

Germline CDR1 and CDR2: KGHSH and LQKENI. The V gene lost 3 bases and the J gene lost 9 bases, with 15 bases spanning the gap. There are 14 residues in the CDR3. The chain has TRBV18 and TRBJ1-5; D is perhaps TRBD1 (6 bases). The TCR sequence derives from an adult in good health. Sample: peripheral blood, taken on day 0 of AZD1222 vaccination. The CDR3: CASSPDSPTSPQHF. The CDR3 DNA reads TGTGCCAGCTCACCGGACAGCCCCACGTCGCCCCAGCATTTT. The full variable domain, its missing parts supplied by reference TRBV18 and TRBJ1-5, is NAGVMQNPRHLVRRRGQEARLRCSPMKGHSHVYWYRQLPEEGLKFMVYLQKENIIDESGMPKERFSAEFPKEGPSILRIQQVVRGDSAAYFCASSPDSPTSPQHFGDGTRLSIL.